This entry lists 20 T cell receptor beta chains sequenced from one sample in a study of Graves' ophthalmopathy and Graves' hyperthyroidism. RNA transcripts yielded amplified TCR beta CDR3 regions. In the first round, RT-PCR was carried out with HTBI primers, and a multiplex PCR formed the second round. TCRdb ran MiXCR on the multiplex PCR reads and lists one entry per CDR3 protein. Counted here are around 40,000 distinct CDR3 sequences, approximately 52% occurring once; the ten biggest clones make up roughly 18%. Sequenced: peripheral blood. The receptors originated from an adult man with Graves' ophthalmopathy.

This clonotype was seen at least ten times. For the CDR3, the DNA is TGTGCCAGCGGGTTTATGGGACCACGGGAGACCCAGTACTTC. Encoded protein: CASGFMGPRETQYF. This chain connects TRBV11-2 to TRBJ2-5; D is possibly TRBD1 or TRBD2 (5 bases each). Deletions cut 8 bases from V and 5 bases from J, with 18 bases between. Germline loops: CDR1 SGHAT, CDR2 FQNNGV. The CDR3 spans 14 residues.

As regards this clonotype: Mismatch with germline at one junction end may stem from a read error. The genes are TRBV24-1 and TRBJ1-3; D ambiguous. CDR3 length equals 13 residues. Germline V CDR1 and CDR2: KGHDR, SFDVKD. The CDR3 here is CATSEAAGNTICF. The CDR3 bases are TGTGCCACTAGTGAGGCGGCTGGAAACACCATATGTTTT.

Note on this clonotype: Germline is not matched at one junction end, which may reflect a read error. J is TRBJ1-4 and V is TRBV10-3; D is uncertain. Germline V gene data show CDR1 as ENHRY and CDR2 as SYGVKD. The CDR3 totals 14 residues. The CDR3, as DNA: TGTGCCAGCAGTACCCTGGGCTCCAATGAAAAACTGCTTTTT. Translation gives CASSTLGSNEKLLF.

V usage is TRBV20-1 and J usage is TRBJ2-4; weak D call: TRBD2 (5 bases). Germline V gives CDR1 DFQATT, CDR2 SNEGSKA (reference sequence). Deletions cut 3 bases from V and 13 bases from J, with 10 bases between. CDR3 length: 10 residues. The CDR3 here is CSASGNGQYF. The CDR3 DNA is TGCAGTGCTAGCGGGAACGGACAGTACTTC.

This clonotype was counted at least ten times. The CDR3 region has the DNA TGTGCCAGCAGCCCCGGACAGGGGCCTGGAAACACCATATATTTT. Amino acids: CASSPGQGPGNTIYF. The chain recombines TRBV7-9 with TRBJ1-3; 9 nucleotides agree with TRBD1. V was pared by 5 bases and J by 2 bases, with 4 bases of the junction left unmatched. The germline V gene has CDR1 SEHNR and CDR2 FQNEAQ (reference sequence). The CDR3 covers 15 residues. The full variable domain, completed using reference TRBV7-9 and TRBJ1-3, is DTGVSQNPRHKITKRGQNVTFRCDPISEHNRLYWYRQTLGQGPEFLTYFQNEAQLEKSRLLSDRFSAERPKGSFSTLEIQRTEQGDSAMYLCASSPGQGPGNTIYFGEGSWLTVV.

Ten or more counts support this clonotype. The chain links TRBV19 to TRBJ2-3; 8 bases are shared with TRBD2. The CDR3 contains 14 residues. V was clipped by 5 bases and J by 2 bases; unmatched bases: 3. Per the germline V gene, CDR1 is LNHDA and CDR2 is SQIVND (reference sequence). The DNA of the CDR3 is TGTGCCAGTAGTGGACTAGCTGACACAGATACGCAGTATTTT. Translated, it gives CASSGLADTDTQYF.

In this sample, this clonotype turned up many times. V is TRBV6-6 and J is TRBJ2-1; D remains ambiguous. The CDR3 is 12 amino acids. The germline V gene has CDR1 MNHNY and CDR2 SVGAGI (reference sequence). Trimming left V 5 bases short and J 4 bases short, with 6 bases between. The CDR3 is CASSEEYNEQFF. CDR3 bases: TGTGCCAGCAGTGAGGAGTACAATGAGCAGTTCTTC.

This clonotype was seen many times. The V and J genes are TRBV11-3 and TRBJ2-5; 9 bases fit TRBD1. Unmatched junction bases numbered 4, after V lost 4 bases and J lost 1 base. This CDR3 region has 15 residues. Germline V gene lookup returns CDR1 SGHNT and CDR2 YENEEA. CDR3 coding DNA: TGTGCCAGCAGCTCCGGGACAGGGCCCCAAGAGACCCAGTACTTC. This sequence encodes CASSSGTGPQETQYF.

This clonotype was observed at least ten times. This chain joins TRBV3-1 and TRBJ1-2, with 8 bases matching TRBD1. J gave up 3 bases and V 3 bases, and 3 bases lay outside the gene matches. This CDR3 has 14 amino acids. Per germline, CDR1 LGHDT and CDR2 YNNKEL (reference sequence). The chain's CDR3 is CASSQRDRYYGYTF. In DNA, the CDR3 is TGTGCCAGCAGCCAGAGGGACAGGTACTATGGCTACACCTTC.

This rearrangement joins TRBV5-5 to TRBJ2-3; no clear D gene. The CDR3 runs to 14 residues. Between the trimmed V and J ends, which lost 6 bases and 11 bases, there was a span of 22 bases. Germline V gene lookup returns CDR1 SGHKS and CDR2 YYEKEE (reference sequence). CDR3 residues: CASTPRTGGYEQYF. The CDR3 coding sequence is TGTGCCAGCACTCCCAGGACGGGCGGCTACGAGCAGTATTTT. The full variable domain, its missing parts supplied by reference TRBV5-5 and TRBJ2-3, is DAGVTQSPTHLIKTRGQQVTLRCSPISGHKSVSWYQQVLGQGPQFIFQYYEKEERGRGNFPDRFSARQFPNYSSELNVNALLLGDSALYLCASTPRTGGYEQYFGPGTRLTVL.

This clonotype was seen repeatedly, ten times or more. This chain joins TRBV4-1 and TRBJ2-3, with 7 bases fitting TRBD2. This CDR3 region has 16 residues. Germline V lookup: CDR1 MGHRA, CDR2 YSYEKL. The ends lost 2 bases at V and 0 bases at J; junction bases unmatched: 5. The CDR3 bases are TGCGCCAGCAGCCAAAAAGGCGGGGGAAGCACAGATACGCAGTATTTT. It translates to CASSQKGGGSTDTQYF.

This clonotype is classed as medium-sized (0.01 to 0.1%). The rearrangement uses TRBV4-3 and TRBJ2-5, with 12 bases matching TRBD2. The CDR3 loop spans 17 amino acids. With V trimmed by 1 base and J by 5 bases, 8 bases remained unmatched. CDR1 LGHNA and CDR2 YSLEER come from the germline V gene. Here the CDR3 DNA reads TGCGCCAGCAGCCAAGTGCTAGCGGGGGGGTCCTCGGAGACCCAGTACTTC. This translates into CASSQVLAGGSSETQYF.

There are many counts of this clonotype. The rearrangement joins TRBV20-1 to TRBJ2-5; either TRBD1 or TRBD2 may fit D (6 bases each). CDR3 length: 12 residues. CDR1 DFQATT and CDR2 SNEGSKA come from the germline V gene (reference sequence). In DNA, the CDR3 is TGCAGCTTGGAGGGGGGTAGGGAGACCCAGTACTTC. As protein: CSLEGGRETQYF.

The rearrangement links TRBV20-1 to TRBJ1-1; D perhaps matches TRBD1 (5 bases). The CDR3 covers 14 residues. V was cut by 5 bases and J by 4 bases, with 17 bases left in between. Germline loops: CDR1 DFQATT, CDR2 SNEGSKA (reference sequence). CDR3 protein: CSAVTGTGGTEAFF. CDR3 DNA: TGCAGTGCTGTTACCGGGACGGGGGGCACTGAAGCTTTCTTT.

The sample holds a few counts of this clonotype. The chain has TRBV9 and TRBJ1-4, with unresolved D. V lost 0 bases, J lost 3 bases, and 9 bases lay in between. From germline, CDR1 is SGDLS and CDR2 YYNGEE. This CDR3 is 15 amino acids long. The CDR3 sequence is CASSVGTSPNEKLFF. CDR3 coding DNA: TGTGCCAGCAGCGTAGGGACGAGTCCTAATGAAAAACTGTTTTTT.

CDR3: CASSNDGAGGLDEQFF. CDR3 nucleotides: TGTGCCAGCAGCAATGATGGTGCGGGGGGGTTGGATGAGCAGTTCTTC. V is TRBV9 and J is TRBJ2-1; TRBD2 matches at 9 bases. The germline V gene encodes CDR1 SGDLS and CDR2 YYNGEE. Germline trimming cut 4 bases from V and 8 bases from J; bases unmatched to any gene: 13. The CDR3 has 16 residues.

This clonotype was counted between two and nine times. The chain employs TRBV24-1 and TRBJ2-1; D may correspond to TRBD1 or TRBD2 (5 bases each). The V end was cut by 4 bases, the J end by 7 bases, with 16 bases between. The germline V gene encodes CDR1 KGHDR and CDR2 SFDVKD. This CDR3 spans 15 amino acids. The CDR3 is CATSESDITGNEQFF. The CDR3 nucleotides read TGTGCCACCAGTGAATCGGACATCACGGGAAATGAGCAGTTCTTC.

Turning to this clonotype: Since the CDR3 does not end with the conserved phenylalanine or tryptophan, this likely comes from a read error. The gene calls are TRBV7-2 and TRBJ1-4; weak D call: TRBD1 (5 bases). The CDR3 contains 13 residues. The germline V gene encodes CDR1 SGHTA and CDR2 FQGNSA. Trimming removed 8 bases from V and 8 bases from J, with 15 bases in between. In DNA, the CDR3 is TGTACCAGCGCAAGTCCAGGGCGAGAAAAACTGTTTTAT. Translating gives CTSASPGREKLFY.

The sample holds many counts of this clonotype. The J gene is TRBJ1-2, the V gene TRBV19; a possible D gene is TRBD1 (6 bases). This CDR3 comprises 13 residues. Germline values: CDR1 LNHDA, CDR2 SQIVND (reference sequence). V was trimmed by 5 bases and J by 7 bases, leaving 14 bases between them. This chain's CDR3 is CASSDPGAVGYTF. Written as DNA, the CDR3 is TGTGCCAGTAGTGACCCAGGGGCGGTTGGCTACACCTTC. Full variable domain (missing parts from reference TRBV19 and TRBJ1-2): DGGITQSPKYLFRKEGQNVTLSCEQNLNHDAMYWYRQDPGQGLRLIYYSQIVNDFQKGDIAEGYSVSREKKESFPLTVTSAQKNPTAFYLCASSDPGAVGYTFGSGTRLTVV.

J is TRBJ2-2 and V is TRBV5-1, with 12 bases fitting TRBD2. Trimming at V came to 3 bases and at J to 3 bases, leaving 9 bases not matched to a gene. The CDR3 is made up of 18 amino acids. The germline V gene has CDR1 SGHRS and CDR2 YFSETQ. CDR3 sequence reads: CASSYLWTSGTDTGELFF. The CDR3 nucleotides are TGCGCCAGCAGCTACCTCTGGACTAGCGGGACAGACACCGGGGAGCTGTTTTTT.